Presented here are 9 T cell receptor beta chains from one specimen sequenced in a study of blood T cell repertoires in COVID-19. Clones were read by immunoSEQ multiplex PCR, and TCRdb kept only the in-frame ones, dropping some. Among 200,000 or so clones, around four fifths were seen once, and the ten largest hold 8% to 11%. The sequenced sample was peripheral blood. The receptors originated from a woman aged 80 or over with COVID-19, enrolled during active disease.

The chain combines TRBV6-5 with TRBJ1-1, with 8 bases matching TRBD1. V trimming: 5 bases; J trimming: 4 bases; junction bases outside the gene matches: 6. From germline, CDR1 is MNHEY and CDR2 SVGAGI. This CDR3 region has 14 residues. The CDR3 region is CASSTRQGSTEAFF. DNA for the CDR3: TGTGCCAGCAGTACCCGACAGGGGTCCACTGAAGCTTTCTTT.

This sequence joins TRBV3-1 (or the pseudogene TRBV3-2) and TRBJ1-1, with 10 bases identical to TRBD1. V lost 5 bases, J lost 0 bases, and 15 bases stayed unmatched. This CDR3 region has 19 residues. Germline V gene data show CDR1 as LGHDT and CDR2 as YNNKEL (reference sequence). This chain's CDR3 is CASSSEMGQGIRLNTEAFF. The CDR3 nucleotides read TGTGCCAGCAGCTCAGAGATGGGACAGGGGATTAGATTGAACACTGAAGCTTTCTTT.

Remarks on this clone: Mismatch with germline at one junction end may stem from a read error. Other nucleotide sequences in the sample specify the same CDR3. This rearrangement joins TRBV7-9 to TRBJ1-6; 9 nucleotides line up with TRBD1. Germline V gene lookup returns CDR1 SEHNR and CDR2 FQNEAQ (reference sequence). CDR3 length equals 15 residues. CDR3 DNA sequence: TGTGCTAGCAGCTGGGACAGGGACGGAAATTCACCCCTCCACTTT. This translates into CASSWDRDGNSPLHF.

V gene TRBV27 combines with J gene TRBJ1-5, with D unresolved. Trimming shortened V by 5 bases and J by 6 bases, and 11 bases separated the two germline ends. Germline V CDR1 and CDR2: MNHEY, SMNVEV (reference sequence). This CDR3 is 13 amino acids long. This chain's CDR3 is CASSRTRAQPQHF. In DNA form, the CDR3 reads TGTGCCAGCAGTAGAACGAGGGCTCAGCCCCAGCATTTT.

The genes are TRBV19 and TRBJ1-4; 11 bases are a match to TRBD1. The J segment lost 8 bases and the V segment lost 5 bases, leaving 10 bases of the junction unmatched. Germline CDR1 and CDR2: LNHDA and SQIVND (reference sequence). The CDR3 is 16 residues long. CDR3 loop: CASSFPPGTGGEKLFF. Written as DNA, the CDR3 is TGTGCCAGTAGTTTCCCCCCAGGGACAGGGGGGGAAAAACTGTTTTTT.

The chain joins TRBV29-1 to TRBJ1-1; D possibly corresponds to TRBD1 (6 bases). CDR1 is SQVTM and CDR2 is ANQGSEA in the germline V gene. The CDR3 is 14 residues long. Trimming removed 4 bases from V and 0 bases from J, with 12 bases in between. The CDR3 DNA follows: TGCAGCGTTGTAATCGGACAGATGAACACTGAAGCTTTCTTT. As protein: CSVVIGQMNTEAFF.

V is TRBV4-1 and J is TRBJ1-2; no definite D call. CDR3 length equals 15 residues. CDR1 and CDR2 from the germline V gene are MGHRA and YSYEKL. Trimming left V 0 bases short and J 7 bases short, with 15 bases between. CDR3 sequence: CASSQDLDARRGYTF. CDR3 DNA: TGCGCCAGCAGCCAAGATCTTGATGCGAGGCGTGGCTACACCTTC.

The chain has TRBV28 and TRBJ1-1; D unclear. V was trimmed by 8 bases and J by 1 base, leaving 5 bases between them. This CDR3 region has 11 residues. CDR1 and CDR2 from the germline V gene are MDHEN and SYDVKM. The CDR3 here is CASRRNTEAFF. The CDR3, as DNA: TGTGCCAGCCGCAGGAACACTGAAGCTTTCTTT.

This chain uses TRBV28 with TRBJ1-1; 7 bases agree with TRBD1. The V gene's germline CDR1 is MDHEN and CDR2 SYDVKM. The ends lost 5 bases at V and 0 bases at J; junction bases unmatched: 9. CDR3 size: 16 residues. The CDR3 region has the DNA TGTGCCAGCAGTCTCCGACAGGGCTTCATGAACACTGAAGCTTTCTTT. It codes for CASSLRQGFMNTEAFF.